The source of this T cell receptor (beta chain) is a study of T-cell reconstitution after alpha-beta-depleted transplantation in children. The study's findings and limits: The high TCRbeta diversity at day 60 in some patients came from surviving recipient T cells and thymic progenitors. When one year had passed after transplant, most T-cell counts and diversity came from newly produced T cells. Approximately two months post-transplant, alpha-beta T cells reportedly originated from several hundred expanded graft clones.

Germline V lookup: CDR1 KGHSH, CDR2 LQKENI. V was clipped by 3 bases and J by 7 bases; unmatched bases: 8. The CDR3 covers 15 residues. This clonotype turned up a few times. Antigen unknown. Molecular barcoding with unique molecular identifiers was used for the TCRbeta library. TCRdb independently ran MiXCR on the PCR reads; one entry per CDR3 protein. Found here are roughly 790,000 distinct CDR3 sequences, roughly 16% of them singletons; the top ten hold approximately 5%. This sequence originates from a male patient younger than 18 who had a stem cell transplant for acute lymphoblastic leukemia, so the T cells may come from the graft donor. The V and J genes are TRBV18 and TRBJ2-1; 8 bases map to TRBD2. Source: PBMCs, mostly from graft donor cells, taken 360 days after TCRalphabeta/CD19-depleted stem cell transplant. CDR3 loop: CASSPLNGRGNEQFF. CDR3 in DNA: TGTGCCAGCTCACCGCTGAACGGGAGGGGTAATGAGCAGTTCTTC.